A selection of T cell receptor beta chains follows, all from one sample in a study of Ad26.COV2.S vaccination and SARS-CoV-2 variants. Some clones are missing from TCRdb's copy, which holds only in-frame ones; the method was immunoSEQ multiplex PCR. In the table there are about 400,000 clones, about 89% of which are singletons. The starting material was peripheral blood, obtained in a trial of Ad26.COV2.S vaccine versus placebo. These receptors were collected from a person aged 18-60 years who received the Ad26.COV2.S COVID-19 vaccine or a placebo. CDR3s include the opening cysteine and the closing phenylalanine or tryptophan. The D gene is left open where the match is weak. Clone size is stated in some rows and not others, as once, few, many or a class when expanded.

>TRBV29-1|TRBJ2-1|NA|NA
TGCAGCGTGAAATTACGGAGCTCCTACAATGAGCAGTTCTTC
CSVKLRSSYNEQFF
>TRBV4-1|TRBJ2-6|NA|NA
TGCGCCAGCAGCCAAGAATTCAGCCTTAGGGCCGGGGCCAACGTCCTGACTTTC
CASSQEFSLRAGANVLTF
>TRBV11-3|TRBJ1-1|NA|NA
TGTGCCAGCAGCTTTCGCCAATTACAGGAGAACACTGAAGCTTTCTTT
CASSFRQLQENTEAFF
>TRBV11-3|TRBJ2-7|TRBD1|NA
TGTGCCAGCAGCTTTGGGACAGGGGGGAGCGAGCAGTACTTC
CASSFGTGGSEQYF
>TRBV28|TRBJ1-5|NA|once
TGTGCCAGCAGCCGGGACAACACTTATCAGCCCCAGCATTTT
CASSRDNTYQPQHF
>TRBV10-2|TRBJ1-1|NA|NA
TGCGCCAGCAGTCCCGGGACAAGGGGGACTGAAGCTTTCTTT
CASSPGTRGTEAFF
>TRBV4-1|TRBJ2-5|NA|once
TGCGCCAGCAGCCAAGGGAACGTGGAGACCCAGTACTTC
CASSQGNVETQYF
>TRBV30|TRBJ1-2|TRBD1|NA
TGTGCCTGCAACAGGGGTTATCACTATGGCTACACCTTC
CACNRGYHYGYTF
>TRBV7-9|TRBJ2-3|TRBD2|NA
TGTGCCAGCAGCCCTTCTAGCGGCGACACAGATACGCAGTATTTT
CASSPSSGDTDTQYF
>TRBV5-6|TRBJ2-1|TRBD2|NA
TGTGCCAGCAGCTTCAGCGGGAGGGCCTATGAGCAGTTCTTC
CASSFSGRAYEQFF
>TRBV6-4|TRBJ2-1|TRBD2|NA
TGTGCCAGCAGTGACATAGCGGGAAGGACGGTGAATGAGCAGTTCTTC
CASSDIAGRTVNEQFF
>TRBV5-5|TRBJ1-2|TRBD1|NA
TGTGCCAGCAGCAACACAGGGGATGGCTACACCTTC
CASSNTGDGYTF
>TRBV2|TRBJ2-3|NA|NA
TGTGCCAGCAGTGAAGAAGGGATGGGGACAGATACGCAGTATTTT
CASSEEGMGTDTQYF
>TRBV6-5|TRBJ2-7|TRBD1|few
TGTGCCAGCAGTTCAGGGGGGACAGGGAGTGGCGAGCAGTACTTC
CASSSGGTGSGEQYF
>TRBV7-3|TRBJ2-3|TRBD2|few
TGTGCCAGTGCCAGCGGGAGTAGCACAGATACGCAGTATTTT
CASASGSSTDTQYF
>TRBV28|TRBJ2-3|NA|NA
TGTGCCAGCAGTTCCGGACTTACCGATACGCAGTATTTT
CASSSGLTDTQYF
>TRBV5-1|TRBJ2-1|NA|NA
TGCGCCAGCAGCTCTGACAGCGGTCTGGCCTACAATGAGCAGTTCTTC
CASSSDSGLAYNEQFF
>TRBV14|TRBJ2-5|TRBD2|NA
TGTGCCAGCAAGTTAGCGGGAGGAGAGACCCAGTACTTC
CASKLAGGETQYF
>TRBV6-5|TRBJ1-2|NA|NA
TGTGCCAGCAAGGACATACTCTATGGCTACACCTTC
CASKDILYGYTF
>TRBV3-1/TRBV3-2|TRBJ2-1|NA|NA
TGTGCCAGCAGCCACAGGTACAATGAGCAGTTCTTC
CASSHRYNEQFF
>TRBV28|TRBJ1-1|TRBD1|NA
TGTGCCAGCAGTTCGGGACAGGAGTCTGAAGCTTTCTTT
CASSSGQESEAFF
>TRBV12-3/TRBV12-4|TRBJ2-5|NA|NA
TGTGCCAGCAGTTTCAGGCCGCAAGAGACCCAGTACTTC
CASSFRPQETQYF
>TRBV5-4|TRBJ2-3|TRBD2|NA
TGTGCCTCCCGGCGGGAGTCCGACACAGATACGCAGTATTTT
CASRRESDTDTQYF
>TRBV7-3|TRBJ2-5|TRBD2|once
TGTGCCAGCAGCCGACTAGCGGGAGGGAAGGAGACCCAGTACTTC
CASSRLAGGKETQYF
>TRBV3-1/TRBV3-2|TRBJ2-4|NA|NA
TGTGCCAGCAGCCACTCCGGGACCGCCGCAATAGCCAAAAACATTCAGTACTTC
CASSHSGTAAIAKNIQYF
>TRBV6-5|TRBJ2-5|NA|NA
TGTGCCAGCAGGGCCCTACAAGAGACCCAGTACTTC
CASRALQETQYF
>TRBV7-9|TRBJ1-5|NA|NA
TGTGCCAGCAGCCCGCTAGGGGCAGAGATCAATCAGCCCCAGCATTTT
CASSPLGAEINQPQHF
>TRBV3-1/TRBV3-2|TRBJ2-1|TRBD2|few
TGTGCCAGCAGCCAAGACTTCCTTACTAGCGGGGTTGACAATGAGCAGTTCTTC
CASSQDFLTSGVDNEQFF